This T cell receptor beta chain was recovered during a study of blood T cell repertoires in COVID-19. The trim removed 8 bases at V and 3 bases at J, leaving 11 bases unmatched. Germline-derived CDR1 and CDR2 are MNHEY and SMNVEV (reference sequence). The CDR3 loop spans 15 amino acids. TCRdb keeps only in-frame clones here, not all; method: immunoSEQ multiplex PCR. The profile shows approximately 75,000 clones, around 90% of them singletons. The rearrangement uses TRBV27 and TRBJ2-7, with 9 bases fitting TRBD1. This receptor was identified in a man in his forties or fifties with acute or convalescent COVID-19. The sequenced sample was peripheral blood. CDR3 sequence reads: CASRQADRGVYEQYF. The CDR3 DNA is TGTGCCAGCCGGCAAGCGGACAGGGGCGTCTACGAGCAGTACTTC.